These 29 T cell receptor beta chains originate from one sample sequenced in a study of T-cell reconstitution after alpha-beta-depleted transplantation in children. The authors prepared the TCRbeta library with unique molecular identifiers. TCRdb redid the calling of the PCR reads with MiXCR, one entry per CDR3 protein. In the table there are around 190,000 distinct CDR3 sequences, roughly 7% of which are singletons. The specimen was PBMCs, collected before TCRalphabeta/CD19-depleted stem cell transplant. Every receptor here comes from a boy younger than 10 with acute lymphoblastic leukemia, due to receive a stem cell transplant.

This clonotype appeared many times. The rearrangement links TRBV5-1 to TRBJ2-3; no reliable D call. CDR3 length: 12 amino acids. Trimming removed 0 bases at V and 6 bases at J, with 5 bases between. Germline CDR1 is SGHRS and CDR2 is YFSETQ. The CDR3 region is CASSLAQDTQYF. In nucleotides, the CDR3 is TGCGCCAGCAGCTTGGCCCAGGATACGCAGTATTTT.

The chain combines TRBV7-9 with TRBJ2-5, with a tentative D call TRBD2 (5 bases). Germline lookup yields CDR1 SEHNR and CDR2 FQNEAQ (reference sequence). This CDR3 has 12 residues. The V gene lost 3 bases and the J gene lost 5 bases, with 7 bases spanning the gap. In DNA form, the CDR3 reads TGTGCCAGCAGCTTCGAGGGTGAGACCCAGTACTTC. It codes for CASSFEGETQYF.

This clonotype has a count of ten or more. V usage is TRBV7-2 and J usage is TRBJ2-2; possibly TRBD1 for D (5 bases). The CDR3 runs to 18 residues. Trimming cost V 5 bases and J 4 bases, with 23 bases left between them. The germline gives CDR1 SGHTA, CDR2 FQGNSA. CDR3 DNA sequence: TGTGCCAGCAGCATCCTCTCCCCTGCTCGTCAGGGCACCGGGGAGCTGTTTTTT. Its protein product is CASSILSPARQGTGELFF.

This clonotype was seen a handful of times. The chain joins TRBV5-4 to TRBJ2-3; D tentatively reads TRBD1 or TRBD2 (5 bases each). V lost 4 bases and J lost 1, with 13 bases in between. The CDR3 has 15 amino acids. Germline V gene data show CDR1 as SGHNT and CDR2 as YYREEE (reference sequence). The CDR3 reads CASSRRDAGTDTQYF. For the CDR3, the DNA is TGTGCCAGCAGCCGCCGGGACGCGGGCACAGATACGCAGTATTTT.

This rearrangement joins TRBV29-1 to TRBJ2-7; 11 positions agree with TRBD1. The CDR3 spans 15 residues. In germline, CDR1 is SQVTM, CDR2 ANQGSEA. J was trimmed by 7 bases and V by 4 bases; bases with no gene match: 12. The CDR3 reads CSVGRAGQGVGEQYF. The DNA of the CDR3 is TGCAGCGTTGGAAGAGCGGGACAGGGGGTTGGGGAGCAGTACTTC.

CDR3 coding DNA: TGCAGTGCTAGAGATGGGGCAGGGGGTAACTATGGCTACACCTTC. Protein sequence: CSARDGAGGNYGYTF. The chain combines TRBV20-1 with TRBJ1-2, with 7 bases fitting TRBD1. The V and J ends lost 0 bases and 1 base, in that order; junction bases with no gene match: 5. The germline CDR1 and CDR2 sequences are DFQATT and SNEGSKA (reference sequence). This CDR3 is built from 15 residues.

The gene calls are TRBV27 and TRBJ1-1, with a tentative D call TRBD1 (6 bases). The CDR3 totals 14 residues. Germline V gene lookup returns CDR1 MNHEY and CDR2 SMNVEV (reference sequence). The ends were cut back, 4 bases at V and 7 bases at J, with 16 bases in the middle. The chain's CDR3 is CASSYLTGSGEAFF. CDR3 in DNA: TGTGCCAGCAGTTATCTGACAGGTAGTGGTGAAGCTTTCTTT.

This clonotype was observed many times. The V and J genes are TRBV29-1 and TRBJ1-4; D remains unclear. Trimming removed 6 bases at V and 0 bases at J, with 11 bases between. The CDR3 is made up of 14 amino acids. The germline CDR1 and CDR2 sequences are SQVTM and ANQGSEA. The CDR3 reads CSVRTWATNEKLFF. In DNA, the CDR3 is TGCAGCGTCCGGACCTGGGCAACTAATGAAAAACTGTTTTTT.

This clonotype has a count of ten or more. The rearrangement links TRBV7-9 to TRBJ2-1, with D possibly matching TRBD2 (5 bases). The CDR3 covers 13 residues. V shed 1 base and J shed 8 bases, with 9 bases lying between them. Germline V lookup: CDR1 SEHNR, CDR2 FQNEAQ (reference sequence). CDR3 region: CASSLVVSDEQFF. The CDR3 nucleotides read TGTGCCAGCAGCTTAGTGGTTAGCGATGAGCAGTTCTTC.

This clonotype was seen ten or more times. This chain joins TRBV4-2 and TRBJ2-1; D possibly corresponds to TRBD1 (6 bases). V gave up 3 bases and J gave up 0 bases, with 9 bases separating them. The CDR3 extends over 15 amino acids. Germline loops: CDR1 LGHNA, CDR2 YNFKEQ. The CDR3 DNA sequence: TGTGCCAGCAGCCAGGGGGCAGGCTCCTACAATGAGCAGTTCTTC. Protein product: CASSQGAGSYNEQFF.

This clonotype appeared a few times. The chain recombines TRBV11-2 with TRBJ2-7; a weak D match, TRBD1 (6 bases). With 3 bases removed from V and 3 bases from J, the gap between germline ends came to 15 bases. The CDR3 covers 15 residues. Per germline, CDR1 SGHAT and CDR2 FQNNGV. CDR3 DNA sequence: TGTGCCAGCAGCTTTAGACAGGACCCATTCTACGAGCAGTACTTC. Amino acid sequence: CASSFRQDPFYEQYF.

This clonotype was seen a few times. The chain joins TRBV5-4 to TRBJ2-1, with 8 bases lining up with TRBD2. The germline V gene has CDR1 SGHNT and CDR2 YYREEE (reference sequence). The CDR3 sequence is 13 residues long. The CDR3 region is CAAGGGRSDEQFF. CDR3 bases: TGTGCTGCCGGGGGCGGGAGGTCAGATGAGCAGTTCTTC.

This clonotype appeared many times. V and J are TRBV14 and TRBJ1-1; D not resolved. Deletions cut 6 bases from V and 1 base from J, with 9 bases between. This CDR3 comprises 13 residues. Germline assignment: CDR1 SGHDN and CDR2 FVKESK. The CDR3, as DNA: TGTGCCAGCAGTGGGCAACCGAACACTGAAGCTTTCTTT. Residues: CASSGQPNTEAFF.

This clonotype occurred many times. The chain links TRBV11-3 to TRBJ2-1, with D possibly TRBD1 on 5 matching bases. With 5 bases removed from V and 3 bases from J, the gap between germline ends came to 8 bases. Germline V CDR1 and CDR2: SGHNT, YENEEA. The CDR3 extends over 13 amino acids. CDR3 nucleotide sequence: TGTGCCAGCAGCAAGGGGCTCTACAATGAGCAGTTCTTC. It specifies CASSKGLYNEQFF.

The chain recombines TRBV7-2 with TRBJ2-2, with 8 bases identical to TRBD2. V gave up 5 bases and J gave up 4 bases; unmatched junction bases: 9. This CDR3 comprises 16 residues. Germline loops: CDR1 SGHTA, CDR2 FQGNSA. The CDR3 spells CASSPPSGGITGELFF. The CDR3 DNA is TGTGCCAGCAGCCCCCCGTCGGGGGGGATCACCGGGGAGCTGTTTTTT.

This clonotype was seen a handful of times. This chain links TRBV10-3 with TRBJ1-1; D gene unclear. The CDR3 contains 13 residues. V lost 10 bases, J lost 3 bases, and 15 bases lay in between. Germline V gives CDR1 ENHRY, CDR2 SYGVKD. CDR3 amino acids: CATHSLEYTEAFF. CDR3 sequence (DNA): TGTGCCACCCATTCCCTGGAATACACTGAAGCTTTCTTT.

The DNA of the CDR3 is TGTGCCAGCAGCCGGGGAATACGAGAGACCCAGTACTTC. Translating it yields CASSRGIRETQYF. The chain combines TRBV5-4 with TRBJ2-5; D perhaps matches TRBD2 (5 bases). V gave up 4 bases and J gave up 4 bases, with 11 bases separating them. The CDR3 covers 13 residues. Germline CDR1 is SGHNT and CDR2 is YYREEE (reference sequence).

This clonotype occurred many times. The chain couples TRBV6-2 or TRBV6-3 to TRBJ1-1; D is unclear. V was trimmed by 6 bases and J by 5 bases, leaving 16 bases between them. Germline CDR1 MNHEY, CDR2 SVGEGT. This CDR3 is built from 14 residues. The CDR3 nucleotides are TGTGCCAGCAGCCTTCGTTCGCGAGTTACTGAAGCTTTCTTT. Amino acids: CASSLRSRVTEAFF.

This clonotype was seen a few times. The gene calls are TRBV7-9 and TRBJ2-7; TRBD2 matches at 11 bases. Germline CDR1 and CDR2: SEHNR and FQNEAQ (reference sequence). J lost 2 bases, V lost 5 bases, and 5 bases had no gene match. This CDR3 spans 15 amino acids. The chain's CDR3 is CASSAAGLAAYEQYF. CDR3 bases: TGTGCCAGCAGCGCGGCGGGACTAGCGGCCTACGAGCAGTACTTC.

This clonotype showed up just a few times. The V gene is TRBV28, the J gene TRBJ2-3; 10 positions match TRBD1. Germline assignment: CDR1 MDHEN and CDR2 SYDVKM. There are 17 residues in the CDR3. V trimming: 2 bases; J trimming: 7 bases; junction bases outside the gene matches: 12. This chain's CDR3 is CASSLRWPDRGVNTQYF. The CDR3 region has the DNA TGTGCCAGCAGTTTACGATGGCCGGACAGGGGGGTTAATACGCAGTATTTT.

This clonotype was seen more than once but under ten times. The V call is TRBV7-9, the J call TRBJ2-2; perhaps D is TRBD1 or TRBD2 (5 bases each). Trimming cost V 3 bases and J 5 bases, with 10 bases left between them. The CDR3 is made up of 14 amino acids. Germline V gene sequence: CDR1 SEHNR, CDR2 FQNEAQ (reference sequence). The chain's CDR3 is CASSFQGDTGELFF. The CDR3 DNA reads TGTGCCAGCAGCTTCCAGGGAGATACCGGGGAGCTGTTTTTT.

The chain joins TRBV7-2 to TRBJ2-2, with 7 bases aligning to TRBD2. Germline CDR1 is SGHTA and CDR2 is FQGNSA. The CDR3 is made up of 15 amino acids. V lost 4 bases to trimming and J lost 7 bases; unmatched junction nucleotides: 9. CDR3 region: CASSYSGTPIGELFF. The CDR3 DNA reads TGTGCCAGCAGCTACAGCGGGACTCCCATCGGGGAGCTGTTTTTT.

This clonotype occurred many times. The rearrangement uses TRBV28 and TRBJ1-1; 8 bases align to TRBD1. The V gene end was trimmed by 6 bases and the J gene end by 3 bases; junction bases not matched to a gene: 3. The CDR3 totals 13 residues. Germline assignment: CDR1 MDHEN and CDR2 SYDVKM. The CDR3 sequence is CASRDRVDTEAFF. For the CDR3, the DNA is TGTGCCAGCAGGGACAGGGTTGACACTGAAGCTTTCTTT.

This clonotype was picked up a small number of times. The chain has TRBV18 and TRBJ2-6; the D gene is possibly TRBD1 (5 bases). V was pared by 4 bases and J by 4 bases, with 5 bases between. CDR1 and CDR2 (germline): KGHSH, LQKENI. The CDR3 spans 13 residues. DNA of the CDR3: TGTGCCAGCTCACAGGGGGGGGCCAACGTCCTGACTTTC. It encodes CASSQGGANVLTF.

This chain uses TRBV28 with TRBJ2-2; 15 bases are shared with TRBD2. The V gene end was trimmed by 6 bases and the J gene end by 5 bases; junction bases not matched to a gene: 13. CDR1 is MDHEN and CDR2 is SYDVKM in the germline V gene. This CDR3 is 19 amino acids long. The CDR3 here is CASSRPRTSGRAGTGELFF. CDR3 DNA: TGTGCCAGCAGCAGACCCAGGACTAGCGGGAGGGCCGGTACCGGGGAGCTGTTTTTT.

There are many counts of this clonotype. This chain uses TRBV7-9 with TRBJ1-3, with D unclear. V shed 5 bases and J shed 0 bases, with 8 bases lying between them. CDR1 and CDR2 from the germline V gene are SEHNR and FQNEAQ (reference sequence). The CDR3 consists of 14 residues. The CDR3 bases are TGTGCCAGCAGCGGCAATGACTCTGGAAACACCATATATTTT. Translated: CASSGNDSGNTIYF.

This clonotype has a count of ten or more. V is TRBV5-1 and J is TRBJ2-2, with a possible D match to TRBD1 (7 bases). Trimming took 4 bases from V and 5 from J, leaving 15 bases between them. This CDR3 comprises 15 residues. Germline CDR1 reads SGHRS; CDR2 reads YFSETQ. The CDR3 DNA reads as TGCGCCAGCAGCGCGGGACAGACTACAACCGGGGAGCTGTTTTTT. Encoded protein: CASSAGQTTTGELFF.

V and J are TRBV19 and TRBJ2-7, with D possibly being TRBD1 or TRBD2 (6 bases each). The CDR3 runs to 16 residues. The germline V gene has CDR1 LNHDA and CDR2 SQIVND (reference sequence). V was trimmed by 5 bases and J by 2 bases, leaving 19 bases between them. This CDR3 is CASSVAGGRGTYEQYF. The CDR3 nucleotides are TGTGCCAGTAGTGTCGCCGGGGGCAGGGGCACCTACGAGCAGTACTTC.

V and J are TRBV20-1 and TRBJ2-7, with TRBD2 as a possible D gene (5 bases). This CDR3 is 15 amino acids long. Trimming cost V 2 bases and J 0 bases, with 14 bases left between them. The germline gives CDR1 DFQATT, CDR2 SNEGSKA (reference sequence). The CDR3 spells CSARSTRGSSYEQYF. The CDR3 bases are TGCAGTGCTAGATCGACGAGAGGGAGCTCCTACGAGCAGTACTTC.